This T cell receptor (beta chain) was sequenced in a study of T-cell reconstitution after alpha-beta-depleted transplantation in children. Unique molecular identifiers tagged the TCRbeta library. TCRdb redid the calling of the PCR reads with MiXCR, one entry per CDR3 protein. The profile covers a few hundred thousand distinct CDR3 sequences, with about 25% appearing a single time and around 2.5% taken by the ten largest. Study-wide points: About two months after transplant, alpha-beta T cells reportedly came from several hundred expanded graft clones. It was surviving recipient T cells and thymic progenitors that gave some patients high TCRbeta diversity at day 60. T-cell numbers and diversity, one year after transplant, stemmed largely from T cells that were newly produced.

This clonotype was counted at least ten times. What it binds is unknown. The sequence came from a girl aged 2-10 years with Fanconi anemia, due to receive a stem cell transplant. This material consisted of PBMCs, taken before TCRalphabeta/CD19-depleted stem cell transplant.

For the CDR3, the DNA is TGCGCCAGCAGCTTCCAGGATGAGCAGTTCTTC. Translating gives CASSFQDEQFF. The V gene is TRBV5-1, the J gene TRBJ2-1; the D is unclear. V lost 2 bases and J lost 8, with 5 bases in between. CDR1 and CDR2 (germline): SGHRS, YFSETQ. The length of the CDR3 is 11 residues. Together with reference TRBV5-1 and TRBJ2-1, the CDR3 gives the full variable domain: KAGVTQTPRYLIKTRGQQVTLSCSPISGHRSVSWYQQTPGQGLQFLFEYFSETQRNKGNFPGRFSGRQFSNSRSEMNVSTLELGDSALYLCASSFQDEQFFGPGTRLTVL.